This T cell receptor (beta chain) was sequenced during a study of T-cell memory formation after mild COVID-19. Each CDR3 protein gets one entry after TCRdb re-called the 5' RACE reads with MiXCR. Among some 190,000 distinct CDR3 sequences listed, 16% were seen once. This clonotype has a handful of counts. V was shortened by 5 bases and J by 5 bases, with 21 bases between the two germline ends. This CDR3 is 16 amino acids long. Germline values: CDR1 SGHVS, CDR2 FQNEAQ. This TCR was recovered from an adult woman who had mild COVID-19 (a few samples of this study predate the infection). Cell type and time point are not known. The rearrangement joins TRBV7-8 to TRBJ2-5, with D maybe TRBD2 (7 bases). The specimen sequenced was PBMCs or a T cell subset sorted from them (not recorded which). In DNA form, the CDR3 reads TGTGCCAGCAGCCCCCGTGTAGTGGGGGGGCCGGAGACCCAGTACTTC. Protein product: CASSPRVVGGPETQYF.